This T cell receptor beta chain was profiled in a study of regulatory T cells in long-lasting Graves disease. Described time point: newly diagnosed GD, antithyroid drugs for less than 3 months. Scientists built the TCR library using RNA that was extracted from PBMCs. CDR3-region Arm-PCR and iRepertoire HTBI primers produced the TCR beta libraries. TCRdb reprocessed the multiplex PCR reads with MiXCR, giving one entry per CDR3 protein. Of 300,000 to 450,000 distinct CDR3 sequences in the sample, less than 20% are singletons; the top ten hold over 20%. Trimming left V 4 bases short and J 2 bases short, with 13 bases between. There are 15 residues in the CDR3. CDR1 and CDR2 (germline): SGHNT, YENEEA. Findings and caveats of the study: When disease was persistent, TRBV28, TRBJ1-2 and TRBJ2-5 were the favored segments.

Points on this clonotype: Its antigen is not known.

This chain connects TRBV11-3 to TRBJ2-3; D might be TRBD1 (5 bases). The receptor comes from a female donor with Graves disease. Here the sequenced sample was peripheral blood mononuclear cells (PBMCs), taken at new diagnosis, from a patient treated with antithyroid drugs. CDR3 region: CASSSWGRDTDTQYF. The CDR3 DNA is TGTGCCAGCAGCTCATGGGGCAGGGACACAGATACGCAGTATTTT.